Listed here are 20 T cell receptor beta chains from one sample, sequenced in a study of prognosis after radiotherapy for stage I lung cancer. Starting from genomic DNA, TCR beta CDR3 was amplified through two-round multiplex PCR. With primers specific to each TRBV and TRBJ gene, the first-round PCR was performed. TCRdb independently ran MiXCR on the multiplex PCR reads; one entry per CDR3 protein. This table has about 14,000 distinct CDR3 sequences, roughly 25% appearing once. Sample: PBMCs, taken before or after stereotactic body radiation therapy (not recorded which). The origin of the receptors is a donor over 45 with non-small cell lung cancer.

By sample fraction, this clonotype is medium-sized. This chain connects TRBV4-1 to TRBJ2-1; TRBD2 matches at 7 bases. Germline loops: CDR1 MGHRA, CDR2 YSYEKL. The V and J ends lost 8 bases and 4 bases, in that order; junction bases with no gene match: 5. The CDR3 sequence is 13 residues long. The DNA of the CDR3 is TGCGCCAGCTCCCGGGACTATTACAATGAGCAGTTCTTC. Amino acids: CASSRDYYNEQFF.

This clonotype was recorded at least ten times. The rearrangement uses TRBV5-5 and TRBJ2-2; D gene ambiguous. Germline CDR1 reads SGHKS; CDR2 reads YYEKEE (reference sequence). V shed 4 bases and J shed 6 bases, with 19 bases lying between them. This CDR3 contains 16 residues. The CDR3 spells CASSQDVTTRAGELFF. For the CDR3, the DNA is TGTGCCAGCAGCCAAGACGTGACCACTCGGGCCGGGGAGCTGTTTTTT.

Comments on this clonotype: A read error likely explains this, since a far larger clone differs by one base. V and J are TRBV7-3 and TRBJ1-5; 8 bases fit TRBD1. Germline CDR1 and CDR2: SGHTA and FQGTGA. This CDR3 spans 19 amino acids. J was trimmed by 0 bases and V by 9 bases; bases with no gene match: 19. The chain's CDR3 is CASSIYGQGEEYSNQPQHF. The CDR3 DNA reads TGTGCCAGTAGTATATACGGACAGGGTGAGGAGTATAGCAATCAGCCCCAGCATTTT.

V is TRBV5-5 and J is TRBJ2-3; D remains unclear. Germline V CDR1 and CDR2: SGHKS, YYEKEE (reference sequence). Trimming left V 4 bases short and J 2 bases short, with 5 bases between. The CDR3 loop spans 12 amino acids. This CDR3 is CASSRSTDTQYF. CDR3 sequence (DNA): TGTGCCAGCAGCCGATCCACAGATACGCAGTATTTT.

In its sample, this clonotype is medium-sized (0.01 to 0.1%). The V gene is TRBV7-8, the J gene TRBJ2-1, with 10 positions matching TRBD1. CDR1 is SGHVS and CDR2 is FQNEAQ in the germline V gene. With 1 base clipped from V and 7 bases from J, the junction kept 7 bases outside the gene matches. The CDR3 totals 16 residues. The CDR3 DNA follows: TGTGCCAGCAGCTTAGTGGGGACAGGGGTTTCGAATGAGCAGTTCTTC. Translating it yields CASSLVGTGVSNEQFF.

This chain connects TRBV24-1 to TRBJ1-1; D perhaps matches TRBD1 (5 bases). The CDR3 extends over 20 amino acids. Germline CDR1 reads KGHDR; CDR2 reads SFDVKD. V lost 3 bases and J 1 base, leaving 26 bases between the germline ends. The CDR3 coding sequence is TGTGCCACCAGTGATCTTTACTTCCTTAGAGGAGGGGTGGGGAACACTGAAGCTTTCTTT. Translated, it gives CATSDLYFLRGGVGNTEAFF.

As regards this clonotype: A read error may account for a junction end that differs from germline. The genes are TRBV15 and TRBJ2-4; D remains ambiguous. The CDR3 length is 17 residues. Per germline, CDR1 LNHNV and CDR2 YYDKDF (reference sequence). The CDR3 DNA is TGTGCCACCAGTAGAGATCGCTGGAGCTCGGCCAAAAACATTCAGTACTTC. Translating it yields CATSRDRWSSAKNIQYF.

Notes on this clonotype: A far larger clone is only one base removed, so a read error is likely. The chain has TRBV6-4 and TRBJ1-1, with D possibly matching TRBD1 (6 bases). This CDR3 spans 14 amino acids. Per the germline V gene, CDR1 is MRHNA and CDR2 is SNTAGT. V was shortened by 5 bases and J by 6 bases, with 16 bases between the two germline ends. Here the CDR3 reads CASSYQQGFSEAFF. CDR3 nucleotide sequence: TGTGCCAGCAGTTACCAACAGGGATTCTCTGAAGCTTTCTTT.

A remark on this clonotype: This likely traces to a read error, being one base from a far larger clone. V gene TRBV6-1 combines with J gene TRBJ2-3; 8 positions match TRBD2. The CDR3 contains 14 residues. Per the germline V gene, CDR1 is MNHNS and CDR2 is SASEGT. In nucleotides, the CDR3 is TGTGCCAGCAGTTCCAGGCGGGAGGCAGATAAGCAGTATTTT. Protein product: CASSSRREADKQYF.

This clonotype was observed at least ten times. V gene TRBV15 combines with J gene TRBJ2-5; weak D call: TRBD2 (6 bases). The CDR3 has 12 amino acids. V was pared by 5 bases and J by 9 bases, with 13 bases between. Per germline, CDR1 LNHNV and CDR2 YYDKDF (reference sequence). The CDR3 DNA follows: TGTGCCACCAGCCGGGACTGGCGAGCCCAGTACTTC. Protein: CATSRDWRAQYF. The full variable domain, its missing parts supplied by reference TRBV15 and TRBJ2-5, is DAMVIQNPRYQVTQFGKPVTLSCSQTLNHNVMYWYQQKSSQAPKLLFHYYDKDFNNEADTPDNFQSRRPNTSFCFLDIRSPGLGDTAMYLCATSRDWRAQYFGPGTRLLVL.

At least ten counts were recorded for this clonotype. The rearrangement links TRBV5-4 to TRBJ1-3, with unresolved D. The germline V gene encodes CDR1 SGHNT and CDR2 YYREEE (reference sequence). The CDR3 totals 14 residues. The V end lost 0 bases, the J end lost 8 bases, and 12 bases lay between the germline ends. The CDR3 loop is CASSLASSPYTIYF. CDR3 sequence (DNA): TGTGCCAGCAGCTTGGCGTCCAGTCCTTACACCATATATTTT.

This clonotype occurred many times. CDR3 coding DNA: TGTGCCAGCAGTTACTCCCGGACAGGGGGCGGCTATGGCTACACCTTC. Protein sequence: CASSYSRTGGGYGYTF. This chain links TRBV6-9 with TRBJ1-2; TRBD1 agrees at 11 bases. V trimming: 3 bases; J trimming: 4 bases; junction bases outside the gene matches: 7. Germline CDR1 MNHGY, CDR2 SVAAGI. This CDR3 is 16 amino acids long.

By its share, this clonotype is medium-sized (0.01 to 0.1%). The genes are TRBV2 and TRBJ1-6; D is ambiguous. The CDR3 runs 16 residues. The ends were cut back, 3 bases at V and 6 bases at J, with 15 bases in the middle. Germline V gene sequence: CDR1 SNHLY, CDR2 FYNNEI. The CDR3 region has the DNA TGTGCCAGCAGTGATCGGTGGGAGTCTGGTAATTCACCCCTCCACTTT. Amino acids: CASSDRWESGNSPLHF.

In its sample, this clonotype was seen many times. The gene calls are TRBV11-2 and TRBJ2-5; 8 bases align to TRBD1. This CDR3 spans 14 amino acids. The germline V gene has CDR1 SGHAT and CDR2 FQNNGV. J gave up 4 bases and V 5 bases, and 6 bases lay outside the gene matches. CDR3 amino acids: CASSAETGVETQYF. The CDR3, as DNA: TGTGCCAGCAGCGCCGAGACAGGGGTAGAGACCCAGTACTTC.

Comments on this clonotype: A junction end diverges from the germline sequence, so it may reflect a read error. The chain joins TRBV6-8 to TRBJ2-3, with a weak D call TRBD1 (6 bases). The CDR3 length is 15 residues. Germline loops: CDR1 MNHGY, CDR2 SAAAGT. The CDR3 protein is CASSSGTWTTDTQYF. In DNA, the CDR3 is TGTGCCAGCAGTTCTGGGACATGGACCACAGATACTCAGTATTTT.

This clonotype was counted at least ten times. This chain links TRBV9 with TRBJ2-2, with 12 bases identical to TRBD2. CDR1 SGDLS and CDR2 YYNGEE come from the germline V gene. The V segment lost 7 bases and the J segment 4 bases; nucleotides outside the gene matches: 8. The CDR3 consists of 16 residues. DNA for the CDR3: TGTGCCAGCGGCGAACTAGCGGGAGGTAGCACCGGGGAGCTGTTTTTT. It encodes CASGELAGGSTGELFF.

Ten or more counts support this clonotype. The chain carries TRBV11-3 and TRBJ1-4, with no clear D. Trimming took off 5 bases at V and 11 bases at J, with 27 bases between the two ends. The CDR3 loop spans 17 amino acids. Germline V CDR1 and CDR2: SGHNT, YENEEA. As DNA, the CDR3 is TGTGCCAGCAGCCCAACTGGCAGCCAACCCACCCGTCGGAAACTGTTTTTT. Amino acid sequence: CASSPTGSQPTRRKLFF.

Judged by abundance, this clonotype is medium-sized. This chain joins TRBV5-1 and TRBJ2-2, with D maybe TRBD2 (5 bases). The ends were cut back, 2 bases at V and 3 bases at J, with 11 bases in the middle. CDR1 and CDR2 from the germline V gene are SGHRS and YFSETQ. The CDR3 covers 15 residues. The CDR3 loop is CASSFLGVDTGELFF. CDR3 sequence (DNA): TGCGCCAGCAGCTTCCTGGGAGTGGACACCGGGGAGCTGTTTTTT. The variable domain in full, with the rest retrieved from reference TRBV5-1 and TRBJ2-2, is KAGVTQTPRYLIKTRGQQVTLSCSPISGHRSVSWYQQTPGQGLQFLFEYFSETQRNKGNFPGRFSGRQFSNSRSEMNVSTLELGDSALYLCASSFLGVDTGELFFGEGSRLTVL.

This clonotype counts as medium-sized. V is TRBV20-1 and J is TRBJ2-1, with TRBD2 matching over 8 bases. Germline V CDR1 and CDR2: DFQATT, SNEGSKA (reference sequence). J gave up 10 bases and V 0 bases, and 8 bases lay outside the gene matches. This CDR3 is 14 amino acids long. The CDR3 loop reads CSARDGREATEQFF. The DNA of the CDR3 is TGCAGTGCTAGAGATGGGCGGGAGGCGACGGAGCAGTTCTTC.

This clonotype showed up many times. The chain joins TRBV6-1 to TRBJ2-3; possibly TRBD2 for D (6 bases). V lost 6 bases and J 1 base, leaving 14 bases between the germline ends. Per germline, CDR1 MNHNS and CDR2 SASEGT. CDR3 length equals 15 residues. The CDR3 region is CASSFWGDGTDTQYF. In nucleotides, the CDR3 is TGTGCCAGCAGCTTCTGGGGGGACGGCACAGATACGCAGTATTTT.